A single sample gave rise to the 18 T cell receptor beta chains below, sequenced in a study of blood T cell repertoires in COVID-19. Clones were sequenced by immunoSEQ multiplex PCR, and TCRdb holds only the in-frame ones, with some missing. The table lists about 230,000 clones, 84% of them singletons, with around 18% in the top ten. The sequencing sample was made of peripheral blood. The origin of the receptors is a woman aged 80 or over with active or convalescent COVID-19.

Notes on this clone: The sample carries other DNA sequences with the same CDR3. The V gene is TRBV28, the J gene TRBJ1-6; D is uncertain. Germline V gives CDR1 MDHEN, CDR2 SYDVKM. The CDR3 has 14 amino acids. V was pared by 2 bases and J by 7 bases, with 9 bases between. CDR3 in amino acids: CASSLGQANSPLHF. DNA for the CDR3: TGTGCCAGCAGTTTAGGGCAGGCAAATTCACCCCTCCACTTT.

This chain uses TRBV7-6 with TRBJ2-7, with 9 nucleotides matching TRBD2. This CDR3 has 15 residues. Germline lookup yields CDR1 SGHVS and CDR2 FNYEAQ. J gave up 3 bases and V 1 base, and 4 bases lay outside the gene matches. CDR3 in DNA: TGTGCCAGCAGCTTAGAAGCGGGGGGCGGCTACGAGCAGTACTTC. Protein: CASSLEAGGGYEQYF. The full variable domain, in which reference TRBV7-6 and TRBJ2-7 provide the parts outside the CDR3, is GAGVSQSPRYKVTKRGQDVALRCDPISGHVSLYWYRQALGQGPEFLTYFNYEAQQDKSGLPNDRFSAERPEGSISTLTIQRTEQRDSAMYRCASSLEAGGGYEQYFGPGTRLTVT.

V is TRBV28 and J is TRBJ2-7; 12 bases line up with TRBD2. This CDR3 is built from 21 residues. Germline V lookup: CDR1 MDHEN, CDR2 SYDVKM. V trimming: 6 bases; J trimming: 0 bases; junction bases outside the gene matches: 21. For the CDR3, the DNA is TGTGCCAGCAGCGGACCGCCAGGACTTAGGACTAGCGGGAAAAGCTCCTACGAGCAGTACTTC. Protein sequence: CASSGPPGLRTSGKSSYEQYF.

This clone has more than one count but fewer than ten. The chain carries TRBV4-2 and TRBJ2-6; D unclear. Germline CDR1 is LGHNA and CDR2 is YNFKEQ. The CDR3 sequence is 15 residues long. Trimming removed 0 bases at V and 4 bases at J, with 7 bases between. The CDR3 sequence is CASSQESLGANVLTF. In nucleotides, the CDR3 is TGTGCCAGCAGCCAAGAATCCCTGGGGGCCAACGTCCTGACTTTC.

The chain has TRBV7-8 and TRBJ2-7; a possible D gene is TRBD2 (5 bases). The V gene lost 1 base and the J gene lost 7 bases, with 11 bases spanning the gap. Germline V gene data show CDR1 as SGHVS and CDR2 as FQNEAQ. CDR3 length: 13 amino acids. CDR3: CASSLEAGVEQYF. CDR3 nucleotide sequence: TGTGCCAGCAGCTTAGAGGCCGGGGTGGAGCAGTACTTC.

This clone was seen a single time. This sequence joins TRBV27 and TRBJ2-7; D is undetermined. CDR3 length equals 13 residues. Germline assignment: CDR1 MNHEY and CDR2 SMNVEV (reference sequence). V was cut by 6 bases and J by 3 bases, with 12 bases left in between. The CDR3 loop is CASRPGSIYEQYF. CDR3 in DNA: TGTGCCAGCAGGCCCGGGTCCATCTACGAGCAGTACTTC.

The chain links TRBV3-1 (or the pseudogene TRBV3-2) to TRBJ2-1, with 10 bases matching TRBD2. The junction had 2 bases not matched to a gene; V was cut back by 2 bases and J by 7 bases. This CDR3 region has 14 residues. Germline V gene sequence: CDR1 LGHDT, CDR2 YNNKEL (reference sequence). The chain's CDR3 is CASSQLAGGNEQFF. The CDR3 bases are TGTGCCAGCAGCCAATTAGCGGGAGGAAATGAGCAGTTCTTC.

CDR3 residues: CASSFGQLNTGELFF. The CDR3 DNA reads TGTGCCAGCAGTTTCGGACAGCTGAACACCGGGGAGCTGTTTTTT. This chain joins TRBV28 and TRBJ2-2; D perhaps matches TRBD1 (6 bases). The CDR3 is made up of 15 amino acids. Trimming left V 3 bases short and J 1 base short, with 9 bases between. CDR1 and CDR2 from the germline V gene are MDHEN and SYDVKM.

V gene TRBV5-1 combines with J gene TRBJ2-7; D ambiguous. V was trimmed by 1 base and J by 0 bases, leaving 11 bases between them. Per germline, CDR1 SGHRS and CDR2 YFSETQ. This CDR3 is built from 15 residues. In nucleotides, the CDR3 is TGCGCCAGCAGCTTGTTGGCGGAAAGCTCCTACGAGCAGTACTTC. Translated: CASSLLAESSYEQYF. The full variable domain, completed using reference TRBV5-1 and TRBJ2-7, is KAGVTQTPRYLIKTRGQQVTLSCSPISGHRSVSWYQQTPGQGLQFLFEYFSETQRNKGNFPGRFSGRQFSNSRSEMNVSTLELGDSALYLCASSLLAESSYEQYFGPGTRLTVT.

The chain recombines TRBV7-2 with TRBJ2-5; D is perhaps TRBD1 (5 bases). Trimming removed 5 bases from V and 4 bases from J, with 11 bases in between. Germline lookup yields CDR1 SGHTA and CDR2 FQGNSA. This CDR3 comprises 13 residues. The CDR3 region has the DNA TGTGCCAGCAGCATCAGGGTACCAGAGACCCAGTACTTC. It codes for CASSIRVPETQYF.

The chain carries TRBV19 and TRBJ1-6; 7 bases are a match to TRBD1. The germline V gene has CDR1 LNHDA and CDR2 SQIVND (reference sequence). V shed 3 bases, J shed 10 bases, and the junction held 15 bases outside the gene matches. The CDR3 totals 17 residues. CDR3 coding DNA: TGTGCCAGTAGTATCGGGGACAGTTTGGGTGATCGGTCACCCCTCCACTTT. Its translation is CASSIGDSLGDRSPLHF.

The gene calls are TRBV19 and TRBJ2-5; 9 bases are a match to TRBD2. Per the germline V gene, CDR1 is LNHDA and CDR2 is SQIVND (reference sequence). The CDR3 consists of 16 residues. V gave up 9 bases and J gave up 4 bases; unmatched junction bases: 15. The CDR3 DNA sequence: TGTGCCAGGAGGTCAATTACTAGCGGGCGGAGAGAGACCCAGTACTTC. This gives the protein CARRSITSGRRETQYF.

V gene TRBV5-1 combines with J gene TRBJ1-2; D ambiguous. CDR3 size: 15 residues. Germline V gene sequence: CDR1 SGHRS, CDR2 YFSETQ. The V gene lost 0 bases and the J gene lost 4 bases, with 13 bases spanning the gap. CDR3 residues: CASSLATGILYGYTF. The DNA for the CDR3 is TGCGCCAGCAGCTTGGCCACGGGTATTCTCTATGGCTACACCTTC.

V usage is TRBV7-2 and J usage is TRBJ2-1; D is perhaps TRBD2 (6 bases). The germline V gene has CDR1 SGHTA and CDR2 FQGNSA. Trimming removed 5 bases at V and 8 bases at J, with 16 bases between. The CDR3 is made up of 14 amino acids. The CDR3 is CASSAGLKLYEQFF. CDR3 coding DNA: TGTGCCAGCAGCGCGGGACTGAAACTCTATGAGCAGTTCTTC. Together with reference TRBV7-2 and TRBJ2-1, the CDR3 gives the full variable domain: GAGVSQSPSNKVTEKGKDVELRCDPISGHTALYWYRQSLGQGLEFLIYFQGNSAPDKSGLPSDRFSAERTGGSVSTLTIQRTQQEDSAVYLCASSAGLKLYEQFFGPGTRLTVL.

This clone was found a few times. This sequence joins TRBV28 and TRBJ1-6; 11 bases align to TRBD1. V was clipped by 4 bases and J by 7 bases; unmatched bases: 12. The CDR3 is 18 amino acids. Germline CDR1 reads MDHEN; CDR2 reads SYDVKM. The CDR3 region has the DNA TGTGCCAGCAGTTCTCGGGGACAGGGGGTTGGAAAGAATTCACCCCTCCACTTT. Residues: CASSSRGQGVGKNSPLHF.

This clone has only a few counts. J is TRBJ2-1 and V is TRBV11-2, with D possibly matching TRBD2 (6 bases). With 5 bases removed from V and 5 bases from J, the gap between germline ends came to 16 bases. From germline, CDR1 is SGHAT and CDR2 FQNNGV. This CDR3 contains 15 residues. CDR3 loop: CASSPTGGTDNEQFF. Written as DNA, the CDR3 is TGTGCCAGCAGCCCAACTGGAGGGACGGACAATGAGCAGTTCTTC.

This chain connects TRBV7-7 to TRBJ2-5, with D perhaps TRBD1 (6 bases). The CDR3 is 13 residues long. CDR1 is SSHAT, CDR2 FNYEAQ, per germline (reference sequence). Trimming removed 5 bases at V and 4 bases at J, with 11 bases between. The CDR3 protein is CASSPQGLETQYF. The CDR3 coding sequence is TGTGCCAGCAGCCCGCAGGGGCTAGAGACCCAGTACTTC.

This clone occurred a few times. This chain connects TRBV28 to TRBJ1-3; the match to TRBD1 covers 10 bases. V lost 5 bases, J lost 5 bases, and 6 bases stayed unmatched. The CDR3 runs to 15 residues. Germline V gene data show CDR1 as MDHEN and CDR2 as SYDVKM. The CDR3 DNA sequence: TGTGCCAGCAGTGATTCGGGACAGGGGCGAAACACCATATATTTT. Translated: CASSDSGQGRNTIYF.